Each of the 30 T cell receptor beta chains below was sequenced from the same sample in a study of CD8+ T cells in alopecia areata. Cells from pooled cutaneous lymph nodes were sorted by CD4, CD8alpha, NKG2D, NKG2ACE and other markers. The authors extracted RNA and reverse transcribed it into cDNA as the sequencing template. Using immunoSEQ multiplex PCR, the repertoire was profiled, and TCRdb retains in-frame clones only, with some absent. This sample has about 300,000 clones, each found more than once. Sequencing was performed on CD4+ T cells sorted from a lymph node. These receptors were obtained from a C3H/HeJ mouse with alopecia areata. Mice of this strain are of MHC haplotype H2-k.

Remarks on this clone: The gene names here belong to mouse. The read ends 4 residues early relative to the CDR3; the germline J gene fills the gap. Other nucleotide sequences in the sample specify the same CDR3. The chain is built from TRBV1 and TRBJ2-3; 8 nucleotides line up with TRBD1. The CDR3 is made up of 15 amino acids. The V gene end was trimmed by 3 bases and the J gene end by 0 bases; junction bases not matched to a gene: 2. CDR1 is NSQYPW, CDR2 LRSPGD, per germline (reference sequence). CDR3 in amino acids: CTCSAQGASAETLYF. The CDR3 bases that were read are TGCACCTGCAGTGCGCAGGGGGCTAGTGCAGAA. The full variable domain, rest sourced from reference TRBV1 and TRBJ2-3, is VTLLEQNPRWRLVPRGQAVNLRCILKNSQYPWMSWYQQDLQKQLQWLFTLRSPGDKEVKSLPGADYLATRVTDTELRLQVANMSQGRTLYCTCSAQGASAETLYFGSGTRLTVL.

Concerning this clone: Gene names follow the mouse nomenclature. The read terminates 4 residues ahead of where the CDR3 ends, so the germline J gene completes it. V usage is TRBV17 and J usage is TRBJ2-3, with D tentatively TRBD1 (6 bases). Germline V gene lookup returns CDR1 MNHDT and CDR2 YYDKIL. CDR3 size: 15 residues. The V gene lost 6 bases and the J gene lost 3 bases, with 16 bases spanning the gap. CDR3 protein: CASSRTHRGAETLYF. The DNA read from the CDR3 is TGTGCTAGCAGCCGGACCCATAGGGGGGCAGAA.

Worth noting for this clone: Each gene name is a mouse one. The CDR3 spells CASGDAGGATGQLYF. The covered CDR3 bases are TGTGCCAGCGGTGATGCTGGGGGGGCTACCGGG. The chain employs TRBV13-2 and TRBJ2-2; 10 bases map to TRBD2. The read ends 4 residues before the CDR3 terminus; that terminus is restored from the germline J gene. The CDR3 loop spans 15 amino acids. Losses at the gene ends were 0 bases for V and 5 bases for J; bases not matched to a gene: 1. Germline lookup yields CDR1 NNHNN and CDR2 SYGAGS (reference sequence).

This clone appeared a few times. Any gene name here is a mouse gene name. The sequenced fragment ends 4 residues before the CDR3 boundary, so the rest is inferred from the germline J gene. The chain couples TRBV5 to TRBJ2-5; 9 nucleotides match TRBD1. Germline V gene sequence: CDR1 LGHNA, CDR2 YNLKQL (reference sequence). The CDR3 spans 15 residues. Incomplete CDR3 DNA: TGTGCCAGCAGCCAAGGAGGACAGGGGAGGGAC. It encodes CASSQGGQGRD. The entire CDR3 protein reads CASSQGGQGRDTQYF.

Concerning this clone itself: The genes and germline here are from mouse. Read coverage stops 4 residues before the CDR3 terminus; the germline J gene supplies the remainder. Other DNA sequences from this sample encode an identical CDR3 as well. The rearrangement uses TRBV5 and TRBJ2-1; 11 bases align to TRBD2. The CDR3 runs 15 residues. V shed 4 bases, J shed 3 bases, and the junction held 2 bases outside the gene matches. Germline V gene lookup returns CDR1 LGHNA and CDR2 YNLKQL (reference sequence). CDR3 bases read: TGTGCCAGCAGCCCCACTGGGGGGGCCTATGCT. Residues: CASSPTGGAYA. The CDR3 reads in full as CASSPTGGAYAEQFF.

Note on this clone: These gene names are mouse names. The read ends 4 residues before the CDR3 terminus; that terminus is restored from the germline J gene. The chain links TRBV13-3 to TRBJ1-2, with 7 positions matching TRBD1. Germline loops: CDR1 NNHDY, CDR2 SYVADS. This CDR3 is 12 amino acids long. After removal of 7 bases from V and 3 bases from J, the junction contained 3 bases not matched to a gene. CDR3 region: CASPTGDSDYTF. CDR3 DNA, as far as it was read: TGTGCCAGCCCCACAGGGGACTCC.

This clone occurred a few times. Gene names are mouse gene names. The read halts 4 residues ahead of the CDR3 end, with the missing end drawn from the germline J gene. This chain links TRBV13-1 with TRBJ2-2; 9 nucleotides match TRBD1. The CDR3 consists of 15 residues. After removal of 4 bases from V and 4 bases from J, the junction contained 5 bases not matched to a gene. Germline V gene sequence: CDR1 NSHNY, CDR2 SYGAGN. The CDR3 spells CASSRDRAGTGQLYF. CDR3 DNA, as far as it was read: TGTGCCAGCAGTCGGGACAGGGCGGGCACCGGG.

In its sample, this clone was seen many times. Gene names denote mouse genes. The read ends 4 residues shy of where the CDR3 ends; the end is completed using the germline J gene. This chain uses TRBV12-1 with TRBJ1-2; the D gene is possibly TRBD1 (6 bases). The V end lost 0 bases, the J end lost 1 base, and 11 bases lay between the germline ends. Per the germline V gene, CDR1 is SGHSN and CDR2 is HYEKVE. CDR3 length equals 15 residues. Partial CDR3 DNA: TGTGCCAGCTCTCTCGCCCCAGGGGAAAACTCC. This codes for CASSLAPGENS. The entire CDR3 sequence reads CASSLAPGENSDYTF. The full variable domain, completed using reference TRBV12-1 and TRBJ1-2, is DSGVVQSPRHIIKEKGGRSVLTCIPISGHSNVVWYQQTLGKELKFLIQHYEKVERDKGFLPSRFSVQQFDDYHSEMNMSALELEDSAMYFCASSLAPGENSDYTFGSGTRLLVI.

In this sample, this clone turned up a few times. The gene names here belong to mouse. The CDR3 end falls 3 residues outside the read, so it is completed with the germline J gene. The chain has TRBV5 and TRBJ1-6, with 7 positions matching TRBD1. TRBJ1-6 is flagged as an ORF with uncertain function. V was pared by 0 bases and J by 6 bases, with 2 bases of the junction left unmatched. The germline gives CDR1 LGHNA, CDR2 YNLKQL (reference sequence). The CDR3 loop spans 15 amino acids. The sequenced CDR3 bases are TGTGCCAGCAGCCAAGAGACAGGGATTAATTCGCCC. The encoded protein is CASSQETGINSP. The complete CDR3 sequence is CASSQETGINSPLYF.

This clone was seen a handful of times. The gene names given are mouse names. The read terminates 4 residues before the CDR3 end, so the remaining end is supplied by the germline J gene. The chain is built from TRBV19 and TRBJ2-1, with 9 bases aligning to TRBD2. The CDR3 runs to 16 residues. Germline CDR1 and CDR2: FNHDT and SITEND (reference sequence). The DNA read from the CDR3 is TGTGCCAGCAGTACAGGGCGGGGACTGGGCGGCGCT. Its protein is CASSTGRGLGGA. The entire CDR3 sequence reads CASSTGRGLGGAEQFF. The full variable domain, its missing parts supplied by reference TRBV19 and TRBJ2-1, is GGIITQTPKFLIGQEGQKLTLKCQQNFNHDTMYWYRQDSGKGLRLIYYSITENDLQKGDLSEGYDASREKKSSFSLTVTSAQKNEMAVFLCASSTGRGLGGAEQFFGPGTRLTVL.

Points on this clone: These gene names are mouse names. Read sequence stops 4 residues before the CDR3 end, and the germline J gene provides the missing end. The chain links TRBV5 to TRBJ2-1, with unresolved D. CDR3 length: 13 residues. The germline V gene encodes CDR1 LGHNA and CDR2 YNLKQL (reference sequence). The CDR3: CASSQDSRAEQFF. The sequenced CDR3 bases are TGTGCCAGCAGCCAAGATTCCAGGGCT.

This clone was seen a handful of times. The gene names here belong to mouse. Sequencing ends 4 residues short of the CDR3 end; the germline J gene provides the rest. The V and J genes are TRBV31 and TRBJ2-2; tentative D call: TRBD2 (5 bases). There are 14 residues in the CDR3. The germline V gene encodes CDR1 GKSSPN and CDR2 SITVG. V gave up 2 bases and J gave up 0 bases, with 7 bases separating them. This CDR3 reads CAWSWGSNTGQLYF. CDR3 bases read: TGTGCCTGGAGTTGGGGTTCAAACACCGGG. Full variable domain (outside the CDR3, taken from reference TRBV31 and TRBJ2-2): AQTIHQWPVAEIKAVGSPLSLGCTIKGKSSPNLYWYWQATGGTLQQLFYSITVGQVESVVQLNLSASRPKDDQFILSTEKLLLSHSGFYLCAWSWGSNTGQLYFGEGSKLTVL.

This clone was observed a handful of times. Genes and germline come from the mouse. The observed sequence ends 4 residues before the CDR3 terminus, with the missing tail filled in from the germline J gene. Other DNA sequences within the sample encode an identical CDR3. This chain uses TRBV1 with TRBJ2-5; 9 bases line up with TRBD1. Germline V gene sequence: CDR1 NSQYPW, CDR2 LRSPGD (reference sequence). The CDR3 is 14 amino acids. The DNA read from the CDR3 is TGCACCTGCAGTGCCACAGGGGGCGCAGAC. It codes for CTCSATGGAD. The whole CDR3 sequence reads CTCSATGGADTQYF.

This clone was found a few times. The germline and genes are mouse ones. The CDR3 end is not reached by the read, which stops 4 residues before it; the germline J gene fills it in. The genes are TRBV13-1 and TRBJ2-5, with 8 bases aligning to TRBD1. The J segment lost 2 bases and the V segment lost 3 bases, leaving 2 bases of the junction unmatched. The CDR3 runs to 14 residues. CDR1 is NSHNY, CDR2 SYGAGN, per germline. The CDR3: CASSAGGRQDTQYF. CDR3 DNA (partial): TGTGCCAGCAGTGCAGGGGGCCGCCAAGAC.

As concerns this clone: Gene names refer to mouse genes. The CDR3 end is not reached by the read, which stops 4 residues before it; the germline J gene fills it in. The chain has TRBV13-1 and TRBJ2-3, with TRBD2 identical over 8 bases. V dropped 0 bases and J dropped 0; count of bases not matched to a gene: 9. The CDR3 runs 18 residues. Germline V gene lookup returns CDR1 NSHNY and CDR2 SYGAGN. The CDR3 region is CASSDAWVGGTSAETLYF. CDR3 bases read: TGTGCCAGCAGTGATGCATGGGTGGGGGGGACTAGTGCAGAA.

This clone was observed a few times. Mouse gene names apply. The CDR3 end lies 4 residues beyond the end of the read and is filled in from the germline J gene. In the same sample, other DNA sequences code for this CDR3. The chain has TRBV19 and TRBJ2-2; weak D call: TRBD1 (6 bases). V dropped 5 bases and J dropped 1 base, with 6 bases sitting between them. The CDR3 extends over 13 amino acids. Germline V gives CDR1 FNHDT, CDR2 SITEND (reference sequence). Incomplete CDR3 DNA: TGTGCCAGCAGAGGGGGAAACACCGGG. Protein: CASRGGNTG. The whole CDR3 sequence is CASRGGNTGQLYF.

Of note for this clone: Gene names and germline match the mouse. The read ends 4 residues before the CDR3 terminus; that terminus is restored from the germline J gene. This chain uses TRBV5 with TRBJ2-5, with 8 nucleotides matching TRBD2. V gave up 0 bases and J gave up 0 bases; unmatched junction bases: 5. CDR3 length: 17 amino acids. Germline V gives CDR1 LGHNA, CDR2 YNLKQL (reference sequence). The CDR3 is CASSQDRRLGNQDTQYF. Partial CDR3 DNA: TGTGCCAGCAGCCAAGATCGCAGACTGGGGAACCAAGAC.

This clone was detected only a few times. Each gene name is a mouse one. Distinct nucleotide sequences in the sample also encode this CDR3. The sequenced CDR3 bases are TGCACCTGCAGTGCGGGACTGTCTAGTGCAGAA. Its translation: CTCSAGLSSAE. From start to end, the CDR3 is CTCSAGLSSAETLYF. The chain combines TRBV1 with TRBJ2-3; 7 bases are shared with TRBD2. The CDR3 end lies 4 residues beyond the end of the read and is filled in from the germline J gene. The CDR3 runs to 15 residues. CDR1 and CDR2 (germline): NSQYPW, LRSPGD (reference sequence). V dropped 3 bases and J dropped 0; count of bases not matched to a gene: 3.

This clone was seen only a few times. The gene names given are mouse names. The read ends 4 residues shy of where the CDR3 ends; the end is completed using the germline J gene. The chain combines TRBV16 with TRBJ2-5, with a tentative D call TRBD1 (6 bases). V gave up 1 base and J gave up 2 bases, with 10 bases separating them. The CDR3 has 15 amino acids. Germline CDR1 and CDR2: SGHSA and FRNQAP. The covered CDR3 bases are TGTGCAAGCAGCTTAGTAGGGGACACCCAAGAC. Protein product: CASSLVGDTQD. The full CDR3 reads CASSLVGDTQDTQYF.

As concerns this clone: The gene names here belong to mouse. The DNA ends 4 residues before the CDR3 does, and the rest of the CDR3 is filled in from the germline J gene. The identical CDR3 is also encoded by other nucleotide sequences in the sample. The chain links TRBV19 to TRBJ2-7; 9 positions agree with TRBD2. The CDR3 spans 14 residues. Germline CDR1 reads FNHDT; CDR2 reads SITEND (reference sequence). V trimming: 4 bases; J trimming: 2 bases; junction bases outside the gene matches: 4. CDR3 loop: CASSSTGGTYEQYF. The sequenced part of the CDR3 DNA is TGTGCCAGCAGTTCCACTGGGGGGACCTAT.

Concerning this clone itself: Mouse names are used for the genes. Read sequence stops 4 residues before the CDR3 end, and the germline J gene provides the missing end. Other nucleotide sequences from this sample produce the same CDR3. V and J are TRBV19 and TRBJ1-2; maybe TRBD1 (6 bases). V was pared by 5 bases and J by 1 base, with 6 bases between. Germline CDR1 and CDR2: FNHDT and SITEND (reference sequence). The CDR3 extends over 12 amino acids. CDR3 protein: CASSRGNSDYTF. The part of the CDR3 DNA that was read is TGTGCCAGCAGCAGGGGAAACTCC.

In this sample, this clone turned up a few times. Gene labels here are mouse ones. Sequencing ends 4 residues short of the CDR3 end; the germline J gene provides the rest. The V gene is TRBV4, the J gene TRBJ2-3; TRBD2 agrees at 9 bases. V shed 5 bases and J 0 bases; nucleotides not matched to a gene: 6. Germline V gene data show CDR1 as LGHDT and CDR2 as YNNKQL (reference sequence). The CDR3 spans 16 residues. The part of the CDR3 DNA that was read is TGTGCCAGCAGCCACCTGACTGGGGGTAGTGCAGAA. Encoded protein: CASSHLTGGSAE. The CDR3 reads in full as CASSHLTGGSAETLYF.

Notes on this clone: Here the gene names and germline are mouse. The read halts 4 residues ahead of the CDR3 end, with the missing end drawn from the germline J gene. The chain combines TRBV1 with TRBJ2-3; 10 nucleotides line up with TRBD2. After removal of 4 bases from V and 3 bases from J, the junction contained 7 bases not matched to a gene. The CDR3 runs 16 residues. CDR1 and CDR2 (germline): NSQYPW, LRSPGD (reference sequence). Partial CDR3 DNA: TGCACCTGCAGTGGGCCTGGGGGGGCGCGGGCAGAA. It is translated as CTCSGPGGARAE. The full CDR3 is CTCSGPGGARAETLYF. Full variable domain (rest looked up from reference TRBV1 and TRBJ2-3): VTLLEQNPRWRLVPRGQAVNLRCILKNSQYPWMSWYQQDLQKQLQWLFTLRSPGDKEVKSLPGADYLATRVTDTELRLQVANMSQGRTLYCTCSGPGGARAETLYFGSGTRLTVL.

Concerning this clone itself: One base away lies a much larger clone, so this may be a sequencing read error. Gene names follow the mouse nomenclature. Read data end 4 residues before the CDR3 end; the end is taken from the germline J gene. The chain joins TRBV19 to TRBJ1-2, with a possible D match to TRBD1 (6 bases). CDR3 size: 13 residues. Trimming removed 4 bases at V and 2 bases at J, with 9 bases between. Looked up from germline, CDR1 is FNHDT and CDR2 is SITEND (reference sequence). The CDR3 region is CASSVTGNSDYTF. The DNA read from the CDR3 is TGTGCCAGCAGTGTAACAGGGAACTCC.

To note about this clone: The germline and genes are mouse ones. CDR3 bases read: TGTGCCAGCAGTGAGGGGACTGGGGGG. Encoded protein: CASSEGTGG. The complete CDR3 reads CASSEGTGGQLYF. The chain combines TRBV13-1 with TRBJ2-2; TRBD2 matches 9 bases. Read data end 4 residues before the CDR3 end; the end is taken from the germline J gene. This CDR3 comprises 13 residues. Germline V lookup: CDR1 NSHNY, CDR2 SYGAGN.

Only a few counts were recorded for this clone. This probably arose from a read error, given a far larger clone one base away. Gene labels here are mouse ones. The sequenced CDR3 bases are TGTGCCAGCAGAGGGACAGCAAACACCGGG. Amino acids: CASRGTANTG. The CDR3 reads in full as CASRGTANTGQLYF. This chain links TRBV2 with TRBJ2-2, with 7 bases lining up with TRBD1. The read ends 4 residues shy of where the CDR3 ends; the end is completed using the germline J gene. Germline V gives CDR1 LGHNA, CDR2 YSYQKL. Trimming removed 6 bases from V and 0 bases from J; junction bases left unmatched: 1. This CDR3 contains 14 residues.

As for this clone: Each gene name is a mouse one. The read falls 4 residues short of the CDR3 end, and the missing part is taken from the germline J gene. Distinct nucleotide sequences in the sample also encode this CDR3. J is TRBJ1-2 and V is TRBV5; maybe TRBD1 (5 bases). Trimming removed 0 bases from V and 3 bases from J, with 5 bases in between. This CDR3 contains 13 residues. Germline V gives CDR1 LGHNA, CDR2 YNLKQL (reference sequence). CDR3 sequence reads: CASSQEGDSDYTF. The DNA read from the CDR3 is TGTGCCAGCAGCCAAGAAGGGGACTCC.

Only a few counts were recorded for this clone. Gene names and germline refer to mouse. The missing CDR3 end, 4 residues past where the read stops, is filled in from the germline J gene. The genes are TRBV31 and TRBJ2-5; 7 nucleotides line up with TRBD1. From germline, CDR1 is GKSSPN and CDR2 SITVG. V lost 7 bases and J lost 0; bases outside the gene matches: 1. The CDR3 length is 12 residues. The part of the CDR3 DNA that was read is TGTGCCTCAGGGGGTAACCAAGAC. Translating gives CASGGNQD. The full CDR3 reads CASGGNQDTQYF.

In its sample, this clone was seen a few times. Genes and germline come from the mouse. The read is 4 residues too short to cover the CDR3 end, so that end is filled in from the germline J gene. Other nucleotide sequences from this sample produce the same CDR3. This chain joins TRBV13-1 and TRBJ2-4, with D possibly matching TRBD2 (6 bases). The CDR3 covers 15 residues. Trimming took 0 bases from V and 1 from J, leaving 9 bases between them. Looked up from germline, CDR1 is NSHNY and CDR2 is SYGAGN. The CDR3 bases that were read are TGTGCCAGCAGTGATGCTCGGGGGGGTCAAAAC. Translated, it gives CASSDARGGQN. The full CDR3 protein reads CASSDARGGQNTLYF.

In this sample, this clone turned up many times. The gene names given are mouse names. Here the CDR3 reads CASSDQGLDAEQFF. The covered CDR3 bases are TGTGCCAGCAGTGATCAGGGGCTGGATGCT. The rearrangement joins TRBV13-3 to TRBJ2-1; D may be TRBD1 (6 bases). With the read ending 4 residues before the CDR3 end, the germline J gene is used to fill in that end. The CDR3 totals 14 residues. V lost 1 base to trimming and J lost 5 bases, with 10 bases between them. Germline values: CDR1 NNHDY, CDR2 SYVADS.